This T cell receptor (beta chain) stems from a study of blood T cell repertoires in COVID-19. This clone was seen only once. The CDR3 extends over 14 amino acids. V trimming: 3 bases; J trimming: 3 bases; junction bases outside the gene matches: 5. Germline loops: CDR1 MNHEY, CDR2 SVGEGT. Clones were sequenced by immunoSEQ multiplex PCR, and TCRdb holds only the in-frame ones, with some missing. The sample contains roughly 240,000 clones, around 87% of which appear only once. The TCR was taken from a woman under 40 who had recovered from COVID-19. Material for sequencing was peripheral blood. The chain employs TRBV6-2 or TRBV6-3 and TRBJ2-7; 7 bases are a match to TRBD2. The CDR3 DNA follows: TGTGCCAGCAGTTATCGGGGGGAATTCTACGAGCAGTACTTC. It specifies CASSYRGEFYEQYF.